Shown below are 17 T cell receptor beta chains from a single sample sequenced in a study of T cells after posttransplantation cyclophosphamide. A marrow graft followed busulfan-fludarabine conditioning, with cyclophosphamide on days +3 and +4. TCRdb's copy holds only in-frame clones and misses some; the assay was immunoSEQ multiplex PCR. This table holds approximately 5,400 clones with no singletons; the top ten claim about 25%. Material: PBMCs, obtained 350 to 400 days after allogeneic stem cell transplant with posttransplant cyclophosphamide. The receptors were gathered from a male patient between 60 and 69 years old who received an allogeneic stem cell transplant from a related donor, was CMV-positive, and had acute GVHD only. The graft donor may be the source of some T cells.

Many counts were recorded for this clone. This chain links TRBV6-1 with TRBJ2-2; 11 bases are shared with TRBD2. Germline V gene sequence: CDR1 MNHNS, CDR2 SASEGT. The CDR3 sequence is 15 residues long. V shed 7 bases, J shed 4 bases, and the junction held 5 bases outside the gene matches. CDR3 protein: CASISGGASTGELFF. CDR3 coding DNA: TGTGCCAGCATTAGCGGGGGGGCCAGCACCGGGGAGCTGTTTTTT.

This clone was picked up many times. The genes are TRBV2 and TRBJ2-2; TRBD2 aligns across 11 bases. The CDR3 sequence is 15 residues long. The germline V gene encodes CDR1 SNHLY and CDR2 FYNNEI. The V and J ends lost 3 bases and 3 bases, in that order; junction bases with no gene match: 0. CDR3 protein: CASSETSGDTGELFF. CDR3 DNA sequence: TGTGCCAGCAGTGAGACTAGCGGGGACACCGGGGAGCTGTTTTTT.

This clone was seen ten or more times. V and J are TRBV19 and TRBJ1-2; 8 nucleotides align to TRBD1. Germline CDR1 is LNHDA and CDR2 is SQIVND (reference sequence). The CDR3 consists of 13 residues. The V segment lost 6 bases and the J segment 4 bases; nucleotides outside the gene matches: 4. The CDR3 DNA follows: TGTGCCAGTAGCCTAACAGGGGGCTATGGCTACACCTTC. Translation gives CASSLTGGYGYTF.

Ten or more counts support this clone. This chain links TRBV6-5 with TRBJ2-7; 8 nucleotides line up with TRBD1. This CDR3 spans 14 amino acids. The J segment lost 0 bases and the V segment lost 6 bases, leaving 4 bases of the junction unmatched. CDR1 is MNHEY and CDR2 is SVGAGI in the germline V gene. This CDR3 reads CASSRTGISYEQYF. CDR3 coding DNA: TGTGCCAGCAGCCGGACAGGGATCTCCTACGAGCAGTACTTC.

This clone has ten or more counts. This rearrangement joins TRBV5-1 to TRBJ2-7, with 7 bases lining up with TRBD1. The trim removed 0 bases at V and 2 bases at J, leaving 2 bases unmatched. Germline loops: CDR1 SGHRS, CDR2 YFSETQ. This CDR3 has 14 amino acids. The CDR3 here is CASSLEGQAYEQYF. The CDR3 nucleotides are TGCGCCAGCAGCTTGGAAGGACAGGCCTACGAGCAGTACTTC.

This clone was counted ten times or more. The CDR3 sequence: CASSLGQGAQNTEAFF. The CDR3 DNA sequence: TGTGCCAGCAGCTTGGGACAGGGGGCGCAGAACACTGAAGCTTTCTTT. J is TRBJ1-1 and V is TRBV5-5; 10 bases are a match to TRBD1. The CDR3 runs to 16 residues. Germline CDR1 SGHKS, CDR2 YYEKEE (reference sequence). Trimming at V came to 0 bases and at J to 1 base, leaving 3 bases not matched to a gene. Full variable domain (rest looked up from reference TRBV5-5 and TRBJ1-1): DAGVTQSPTHLIKTRGQQVTLRCSPISGHKSVSWYQQVLGQGPQFIFQYYEKEERGRGNFPDRFSARQFPNYSSELNVNALLLGDSALYLCASSLGQGAQNTEAFFGQGTRLTVV.

In this sample, this clone turned up many times. The chain employs TRBV10-3 and TRBJ2-5; no clear D. The ends were cut back, 8 bases at V and 14 bases at J, with 9 bases in the middle. The CDR3 spans 8 residues. The germline CDR1 and CDR2 sequences are ENHRY and SYGVKD. The DNA for the CDR3 is TGTGCCATCCTTCCTAATTACTTC. The encoded protein is CAILPNYF.

This clone has a count of ten or more. Sequence at one end of the junction differs from germline and may be a read error. The same CDR3 can be traced to other DNA sequences in this sample. The chain employs TRBV6-6 and TRBJ2-7, with 10 bases fitting TRBD1. This CDR3 is built from 15 residues. The germline V gene encodes CDR1 MNHNY and CDR2 SVGAGI (reference sequence). CDR3 sequence: CASRQGQGFSYEQYF. The CDR3, as DNA: TGCGCCAGCAGGCAGGGACAGGGGTTCTCCTACGAGCAGTACTTC.

The CDR3 loop reads CASNPGLAGPYNEQFF. CDR3 bases: TGTGCCAGCAACCCGGGACTAGCGGGACCCTACAATGAGCAGTTCTTC. V usage is TRBV28 and J usage is TRBJ2-1, with 13 bases that match TRBD2. Germline loops: CDR1 MDHEN, CDR2 SYDVKM. The CDR3 consists of 16 residues. V was clipped by 7 bases and J by 2 bases; unmatched bases: 5.

Many counts were recorded for this clone. V gene TRBV10-3 combines with J gene TRBJ1-1, with D uncertain. The V end lost 2 bases, the J end lost 2 bases, and 9 bases lay between the germline ends. CDR3 length equals 14 residues. The germline CDR1 and CDR2 sequences are ENHRY and SYGVKD. DNA for the CDR3: TGTGCCATCAGTGAGCCTCAGGCAAACACTGAAGCTTTCTTT. Protein product: CAISEPQANTEAFF.

This clone has ten or more counts. V and J are TRBV30 and TRBJ2-2; 12 bases match TRBD2. CDR1 and CDR2 (germline): GTSNPN, SVGIG (reference sequence). The ends lost 1 base at V and 3 bases at J; junction bases unmatched: 6. The CDR3 contains 17 residues. This CDR3 reads CAWSGWTSGMDTGELFF. CDR3 coding DNA: TGTGCCTGGAGTGGATGGACTAGCGGGATGGACACCGGGGAGCTGTTTTTT.

This clone was found many times. The chain recombines TRBV30 with TRBJ1-1, with D uncertain. Germline V lookup: CDR1 GTSNPN, CDR2 SVGIG (reference sequence). Trimming removed 1 base from V and 5 bases from J, with 8 bases in between. The CDR3 runs 12 residues. CDR3 DNA sequence: TGTGCCTGGAGTGCCTCCGGGACTGAAGCTTTCTTT. It codes for CAWSASGTEAFF. Full variable domain (outside the CDR3, taken from reference TRBV30 and TRBJ1-1): SQTIHQWPATLVQPVGSPLSLECTVEGTSNPNLYWYRQAAGRGLQLLFYSVGIGQISSEVPQNLSASRPQDRQFILSSKKLLLSDSGFYLCAWSASGTEAFFGQGTRLTVV.

This clone came up a few times. The rearrangement links TRBV5-6 to TRBJ1-1; D is perhaps TRBD1 (5 bases). The CDR3 totals 14 residues. The V gene lost 4 bases and the J gene lost 4 bases, with 14 bases spanning the gap. Per germline, CDR1 SGHDT and CDR2 YYEEEE. As DNA, the CDR3 is TGTGCCAGCAGCCCTTTGGGGGGAGGCACTGAAGCTTTCTTT. Translated: CASSPLGGGTEAFF. Using reference TRBV5-6 and TRBJ1-1 for the parts outside the CDR3, the full variable domain is DAGVTQSPTHLIKTRGQQVTLRCSPKSGHDTVSWYQQALGQGPQFIFQYYEEEERQRGNFPDRFSGHQFPNYSSELNVNALLLGDSALYLCASSPLGGGTEAFFGQGTRLTVV.

This clone was counted ten times or more. J is TRBJ2-7 and V is TRBV7-3; D gene unclear. The germline CDR1 and CDR2 sequences are SGHTA and FQGTGA. The CDR3 totals 13 residues. V lost 5 bases to trimming and J lost 3 bases, with 11 bases between them. CDR3 in amino acids: CASSLRPGYEQYF. The CDR3 coding sequence is TGTGCCAGCAGCCTTAGGCCAGGCTACGAGCAGTACTTC. The entire variable domain, with the rest obtained from reference TRBV7-3 and TRBJ2-7, is as follows: GAGVSQTPSNKVTEKGKYVELRCDPISGHTALYWYRQSLGQGPEFLIYFQGTGAADDSGLPNDRFFAVRPEGSVSTLKIQRTERGDSAVYLCASSLRPGYEQYFGPGTRLTVT.

This clone came up many times. The chain joins TRBV28 to TRBJ1-1; 9 bases fit TRBD1. The CDR3 sequence is 13 residues long. Trimming took 7 bases from V and 1 from J; bases not matched to a gene: 1. The germline V gene encodes CDR1 MDHEN and CDR2 SYDVKM. The CDR3 here is CASTTGGNTEAFF. The CDR3 bases are TGTGCCAGCACGACAGGGGGGAACACTGAAGCTTTCTTT.

This clone was seen ten or more times. V usage is TRBV11-2 and J usage is TRBJ2-7, with 7 bases identical to TRBD2. Trimming at V came to 0 bases and at J to 2 bases, leaving 7 bases not matched to a gene. Germline V lookup: CDR1 SGHAT, CDR2 FQNNGV. This CDR3 is 16 amino acids long. The CDR3 DNA follows: TGTGCCAGCAGCTTAGATTTCAAGCGGGGAACCTACGAGCAGTACTTC. As protein: CASSLDFKRGTYEQYF.

This clone came up many times. V usage is TRBV28 and J usage is TRBJ1-2; D remains unclear. From germline, CDR1 is MDHEN and CDR2 SYDVKM. CDR3 size: 14 residues. V was shortened by 1 base and J by 4 bases, with 10 bases between the two germline ends. CDR3 in amino acids: CASSLSNTAYGYTF. CDR3 bases: TGTGCCAGCAGTTTATCCAACACAGCCTATGGCTACACCTTC.